The entry below gives a single TCR beta chain sequence along with its context. Its antigen remains undetermined. One end of the junction varies from germline; a read error may be responsible. This entry belongs to a study of OX40 agonist ivuxolimab in advanced cancers. General notes on the study: Ivuxolimab was an agonistic, fully human IgG2 monoclonal antibody directed against OX40 (CD134), a costimulatory receptor. In the dose-escalation cohort, more than 80% of patients were male, and the mean age was approximately 60 years with a range of roughly 23 to 79. Peripheral TCRbeta sequencing aimed to test whether ivuxolimab altered TCR sequence diversity and caused clonal T-cell expansion. The paper describes the monotherapy dose-escalation part (N of about 52 patients) of the phase I trial of ivuxolimab. Intravenous ivuxolimab was administered to patients every 2 weeks at six dose levels: 0.01, 0.1, 0.3, 1.5, 3 and 10 mg/kg. Prior anti-PD-1, anti-PD-L1 or anti-CTLA-4 therapy was permitted, and 40% of dose-escalation patients had received checkpoint inhibitors. Among the approximately 50 dose-escalation patients, around 19 had hepatocellular carcinoma, approximately 15 melanoma, 9 renal cell carcinoma and 9 head and neck cancer. Three dose-escalation patients achieved partial responses, one with hepatocellular carcinoma and two with cutaneous melanoma.

Overall study outcomes, separate from this receptor: Which antigens the clonally expanded peripheral T cells were specific for was not determined. Low levels of normalized T-cell clonal expansion were also seen in some patients who did not respond. In the 0.1-3.0 mg/kg groups, partial responders were among the patients with the lowest normalized peripheral clonal expansion, particularly in CD8+ T cells. Clonal expansion of both CD4+ and CD8+ blood T cells was observed from baseline to week 6 at doses 0.1 to 3.0 mg/kg. On average, CD8+ T cells showed more expanded clones than CD4+ T cells after ivuxolimab.

To sequence the TCRbeta CDR3 region, genomic DNA was isolated from the sorted cells. TCRbeta CDR3 regions were sequenced using the immunoSEQ Assay. TCRdb holds this immuneACCESS table with in-frame rearrangements only. Some clones are missing; in checked studies, unresolved V genes explain under half, and the rest has no known cause. This sample holds 50,000 to 75,000 clones; around 90% were observed only once. The top ten hold approximately 0.39% of the sample. Patients with a history of autoimmune disease or receiving systemic immunosuppression were excluded from the trial. Peripheral blood for TCR sequencing was drawn from every dose cohort at baseline, at cycle 4 day 1 and at cycle 7 day 1. Samples came from an open-label, multicenter, first-in-human phase I dose-escalation trial of ivuxolimab. Adults with locally advanced or metastatic melanoma, renal cell carcinoma, hepatocellular carcinoma or head and neck squamous cell carcinoma were enrolled in the trial. Before TCR sequencing, CD4+ T cells and CD8+ T cells from peripheral blood were sorted into separate populations.

The material sequenced was CD4+ or CD8+ T cells sorted from blood, taken in a trial of the OX40 agonist ivuxolimab. The sequence derives from an adult with an advanced solid tumor such as melanoma, head and neck, liver or kidney cancer.

The CDR3 protein sequence reads: CASSSRTSGGNTGELFF. DNA sequence: TGTGCTAGCAGCTCAAGGACTAGCGGGGGGAACACCGGGGAGCTGTTTTTT. This chain is built from TRBV7-7 and TRBJ2-2; TRBD2 matches 13 bases in the middle. From the cysteine through the phenylalanine, the CDR3 covers 17 amino acids. Here the CDR3 DNA is all that survives: 51 bases in frame from base 1. CDR1 SSHAT and CDR2 FNYEAQ are derived from the germline V gene (reference sequence).